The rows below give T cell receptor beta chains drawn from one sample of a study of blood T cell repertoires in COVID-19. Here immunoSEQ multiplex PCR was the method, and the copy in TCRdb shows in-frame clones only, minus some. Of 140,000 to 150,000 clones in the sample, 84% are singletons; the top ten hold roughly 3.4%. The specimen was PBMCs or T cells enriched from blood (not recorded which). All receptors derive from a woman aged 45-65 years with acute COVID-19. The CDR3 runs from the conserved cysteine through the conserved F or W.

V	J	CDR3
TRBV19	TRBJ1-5	CASSEQGTHQPQHF
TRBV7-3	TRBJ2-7	CASSLRGGAGGEYEQYF
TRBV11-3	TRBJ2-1	CASSSRTDNEQFF
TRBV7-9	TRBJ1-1	CASSPGTVPWEAFF
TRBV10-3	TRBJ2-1	CAISEGLNEQFF
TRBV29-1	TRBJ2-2	CSIVGGVGGELFF
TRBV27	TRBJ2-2	CASSIAGTSPGELFF
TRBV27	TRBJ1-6	CASSLRDRNSPLHF
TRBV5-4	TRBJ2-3	CASSLTSGILEDTQYF
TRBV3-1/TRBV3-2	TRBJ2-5	CASSQKAGGSETQYF
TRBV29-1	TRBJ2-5	CSVELAGGRTQYF
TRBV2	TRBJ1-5	CASRPGNSNQPQHF
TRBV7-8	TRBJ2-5	CASSANTGYQETQYF
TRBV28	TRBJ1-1	CASQRGTEAFF
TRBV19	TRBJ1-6	CASSTGDTSLVRPLHF
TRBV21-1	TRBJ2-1	CASSRGDRDDNEQFF
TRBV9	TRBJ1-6	CASSAGAPTRGFNSPLHF
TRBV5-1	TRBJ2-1	CASSPGGGPTYNEQFF
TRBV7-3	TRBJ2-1	CASSPRDRKGDNEQFF
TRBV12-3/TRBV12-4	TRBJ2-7	CASSLRTVYEQYF
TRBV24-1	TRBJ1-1	CATSAHGKNTEAFF
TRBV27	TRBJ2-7	CASSSPGLAVYEQYF
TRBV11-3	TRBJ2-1	CASSSSTAPEQFF
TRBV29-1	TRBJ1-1	CSVDRGRITEAFF
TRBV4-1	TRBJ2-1	CASSLTGDYNEQFF
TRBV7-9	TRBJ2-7	CATWDSANEQYF
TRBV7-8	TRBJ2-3	CASSSLTSPQDTQYF
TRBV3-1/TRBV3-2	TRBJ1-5	CASSQGTGGDQPQHF
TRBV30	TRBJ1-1	CAWSLKGTGGTEAFF
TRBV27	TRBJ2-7	CASAVQGSLEQYF
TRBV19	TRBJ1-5	CASNGGSPQPQHF
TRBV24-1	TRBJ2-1	CATSDHVAASYNEQFF
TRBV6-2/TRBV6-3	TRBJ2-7	CASSYSSRSTYEQYF
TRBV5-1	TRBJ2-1	CASSSSSGRSYNEQFF
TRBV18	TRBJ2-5	CASSPYGGNQETQYF
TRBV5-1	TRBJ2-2	CASSLASGSNTGELFF
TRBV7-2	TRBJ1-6	CASRLESQGNSPLHF
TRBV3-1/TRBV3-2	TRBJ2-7	CASSQRGREQYF
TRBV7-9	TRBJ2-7	CASSTWTSGRSYEQYF
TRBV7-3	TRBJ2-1	CASRDPGTVNEQFF
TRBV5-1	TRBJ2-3	CASSLLSSGRGTDTQYF
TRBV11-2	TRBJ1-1	CASSLDLRRQGSGNTEAFF
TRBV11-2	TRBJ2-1	CASRRIAGYNEQFF
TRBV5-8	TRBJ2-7	CASSRMATSGTLYEQYF
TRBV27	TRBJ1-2	CASSPLFLTIRDYGYTF
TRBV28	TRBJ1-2	CASSSGPLQGNYGYTF
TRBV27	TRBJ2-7	CASQAGGGVYEQYF
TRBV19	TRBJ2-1	CASRPGLTSYNEQFF
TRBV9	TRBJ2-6	CASSPPQGSGANVLTF